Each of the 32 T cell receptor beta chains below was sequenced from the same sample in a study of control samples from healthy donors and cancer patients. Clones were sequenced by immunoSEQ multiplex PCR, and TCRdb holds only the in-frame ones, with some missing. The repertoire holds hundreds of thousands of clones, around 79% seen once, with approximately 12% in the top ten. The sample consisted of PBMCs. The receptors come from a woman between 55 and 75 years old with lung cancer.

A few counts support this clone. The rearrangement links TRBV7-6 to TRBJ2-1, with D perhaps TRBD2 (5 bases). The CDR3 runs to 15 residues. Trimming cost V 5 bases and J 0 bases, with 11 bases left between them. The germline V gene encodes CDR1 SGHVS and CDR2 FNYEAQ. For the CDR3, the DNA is TGTGCCAGCAGCCTTAGCGAGCGCTCCTACAATGAGCAGTTCTTC. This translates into CASSLSERSYNEQFF.

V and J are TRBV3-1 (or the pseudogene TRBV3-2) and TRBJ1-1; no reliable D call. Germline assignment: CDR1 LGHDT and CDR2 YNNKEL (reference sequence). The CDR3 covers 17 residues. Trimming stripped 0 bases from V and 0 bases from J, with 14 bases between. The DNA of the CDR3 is TGTGCCAGCAGCCAAGATAGTGTACGGTTAATGAACACTGAAGCTTTCTTT. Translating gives CASSQDSVRLMNTEAFF.

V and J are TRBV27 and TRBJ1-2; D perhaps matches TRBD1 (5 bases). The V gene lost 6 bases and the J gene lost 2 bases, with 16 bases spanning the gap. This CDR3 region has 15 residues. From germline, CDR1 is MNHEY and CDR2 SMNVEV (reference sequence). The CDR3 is CASSPWGRANYGYTF. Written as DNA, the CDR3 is TGTGCCAGCAGCCCATGGGGACGAGCAAACTATGGCTACACCTTC.

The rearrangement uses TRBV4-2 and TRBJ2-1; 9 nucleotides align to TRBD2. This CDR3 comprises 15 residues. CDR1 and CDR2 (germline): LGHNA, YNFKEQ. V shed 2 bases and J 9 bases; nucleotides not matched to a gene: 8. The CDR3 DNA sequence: TGTGCCAGCAGCCAACATAGCGGGAGAGGGTTTGAGCAGTTCTTC. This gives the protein CASSQHSGRGFEQFF.

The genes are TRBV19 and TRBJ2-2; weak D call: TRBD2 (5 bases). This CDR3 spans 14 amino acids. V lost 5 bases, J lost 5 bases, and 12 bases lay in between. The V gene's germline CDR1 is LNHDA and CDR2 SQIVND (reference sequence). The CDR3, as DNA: TGTGCCAGTAGTGGGAGCGGAATGACCGGGGAGCTGTTTTTT. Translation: CASSGSGMTGELFF.

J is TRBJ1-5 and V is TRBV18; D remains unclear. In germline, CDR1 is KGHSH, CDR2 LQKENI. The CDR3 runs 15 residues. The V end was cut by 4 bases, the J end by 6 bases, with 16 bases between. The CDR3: CASSQASDDGQPQHF. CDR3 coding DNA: TGTGCCAGCTCACAGGCGAGTGACGATGGTCAGCCCCAGCATTTT.

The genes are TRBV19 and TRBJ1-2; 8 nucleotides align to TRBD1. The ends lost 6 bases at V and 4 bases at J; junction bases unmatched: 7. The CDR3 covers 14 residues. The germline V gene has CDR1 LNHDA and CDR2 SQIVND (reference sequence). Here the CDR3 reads CASRLGQGGYGYTF. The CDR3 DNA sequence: TGTGCCAGTAGATTAGGACAGGGCGGCTATGGCTACACCTTC. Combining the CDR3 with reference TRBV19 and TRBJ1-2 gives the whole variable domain DGGITQSPKYLFRKEGQNVTLSCEQNLNHDAMYWYRQDPGQGLRLIYYSQIVNDFQKGDIAEGYSVSREKKESFPLTVTSAQKNPTAFYLCASRLGQGGYGYTFGSGTRLTVV.

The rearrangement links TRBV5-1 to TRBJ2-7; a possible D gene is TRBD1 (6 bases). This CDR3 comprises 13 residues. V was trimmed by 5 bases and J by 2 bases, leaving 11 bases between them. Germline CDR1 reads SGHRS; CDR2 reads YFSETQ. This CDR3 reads CASSRGKAYEQYF. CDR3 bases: TGCGCCAGCAGTAGGGGGAAGGCCTACGAGCAGTACTTC.

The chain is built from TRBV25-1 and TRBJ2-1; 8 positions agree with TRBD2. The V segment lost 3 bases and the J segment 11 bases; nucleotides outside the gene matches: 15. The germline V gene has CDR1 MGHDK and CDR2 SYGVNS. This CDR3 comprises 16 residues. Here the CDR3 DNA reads TGTGCCAGCAGTGACCGCGGGACTAGTGCAGCGACTAAGCAGTTCTTC. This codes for CASSDRGTSAATKQFF.

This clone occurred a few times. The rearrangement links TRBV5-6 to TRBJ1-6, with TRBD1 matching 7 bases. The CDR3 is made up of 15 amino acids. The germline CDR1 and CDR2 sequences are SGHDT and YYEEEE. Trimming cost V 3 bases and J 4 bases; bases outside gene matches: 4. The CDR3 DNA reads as TGTGCCAGCAGCTCCGGGGACAGATATAATTCACCCCTCCACTTT. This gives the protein CASSSGDRYNSPLHF.

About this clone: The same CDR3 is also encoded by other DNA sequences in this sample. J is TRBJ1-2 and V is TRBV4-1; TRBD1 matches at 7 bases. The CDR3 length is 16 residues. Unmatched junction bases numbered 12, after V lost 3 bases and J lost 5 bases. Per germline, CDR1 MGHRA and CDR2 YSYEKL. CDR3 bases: TGCGCCAGCAGCCAGGGACGACAGGGAACGATTTATGGCTACACCTTC. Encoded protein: CASSQGRQGTIYGYTF.

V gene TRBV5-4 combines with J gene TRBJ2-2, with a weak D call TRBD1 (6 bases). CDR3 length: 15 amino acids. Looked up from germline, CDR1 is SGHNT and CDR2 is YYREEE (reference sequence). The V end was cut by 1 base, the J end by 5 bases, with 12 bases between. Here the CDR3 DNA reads TGTGCCAGCAGCTTGATACAGGGCGGTACCGGGGAGCTGTTTTTT. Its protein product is CASSLIQGGTGELFF.

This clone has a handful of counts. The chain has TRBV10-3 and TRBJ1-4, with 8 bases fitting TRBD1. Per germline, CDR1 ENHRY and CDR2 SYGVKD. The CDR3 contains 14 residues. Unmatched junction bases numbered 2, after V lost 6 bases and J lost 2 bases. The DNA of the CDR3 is TGTGCCATCAGCGGACAGGGTACTAATGAAAAACTGTTTTTT. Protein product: CAISGQGTNEKLFF.

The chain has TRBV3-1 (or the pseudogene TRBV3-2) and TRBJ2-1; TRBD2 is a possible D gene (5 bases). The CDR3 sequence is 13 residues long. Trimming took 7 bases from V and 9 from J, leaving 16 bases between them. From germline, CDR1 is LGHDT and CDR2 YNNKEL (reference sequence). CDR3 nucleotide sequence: TGTGCCAGCACCCTACGTCTAGCAGGTGAGCAGTTCTTC. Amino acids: CASTLRLAGEQFF.

CDR3 region: CASSLDRGYSNQPQHF. The CDR3 DNA follows: TGTGCCAGCAGCTTGGACAGGGGTTATAGCAATCAGCCCCAGCATTTT. The V call is TRBV5-8, the J call TRBJ1-5; 7 bases line up with TRBD1. Germline V gene lookup returns CDR1 SGHTS and CDR2 YDEGEE. This CDR3 region has 16 residues. With 0 bases clipped from V and 0 bases from J, the junction kept 3 bases outside the gene matches.

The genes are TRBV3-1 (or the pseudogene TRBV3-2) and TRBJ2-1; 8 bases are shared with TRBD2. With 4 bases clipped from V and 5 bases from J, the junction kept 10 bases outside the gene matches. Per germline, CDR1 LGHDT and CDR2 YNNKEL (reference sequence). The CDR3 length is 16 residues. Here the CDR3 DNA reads TGTGCCAGCAGCCTGCCAAGCCGGCGGGGGGACAATGAGCAGTTCTTC. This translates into CASSLPSRRGDNEQFF.

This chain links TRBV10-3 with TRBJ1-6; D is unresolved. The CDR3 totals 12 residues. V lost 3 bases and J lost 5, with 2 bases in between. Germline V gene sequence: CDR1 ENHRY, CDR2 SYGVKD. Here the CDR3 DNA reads TGTGCCATCAGTGACCATAATTCACCCCTCCACTTT. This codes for CAISDHNSPLHF.

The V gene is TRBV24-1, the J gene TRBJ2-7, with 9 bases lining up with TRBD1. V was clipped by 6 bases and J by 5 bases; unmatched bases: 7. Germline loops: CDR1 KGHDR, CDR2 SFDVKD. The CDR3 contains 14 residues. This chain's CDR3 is CATSPGQGQDEQYF. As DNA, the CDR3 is TGTGCCACCAGTCCGGGACAGGGCCAGGACGAGCAGTACTTC.

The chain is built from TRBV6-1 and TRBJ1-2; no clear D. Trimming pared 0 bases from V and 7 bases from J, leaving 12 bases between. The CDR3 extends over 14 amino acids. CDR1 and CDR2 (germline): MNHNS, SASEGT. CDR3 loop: CASSEAQGLGGYTF. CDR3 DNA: TGTGCCAGCAGTGAAGCGCAAGGGCTGGGTGGCTACACCTTC.

CDR3: CALRGGSSYNSPLHF. CDR3 DNA: TGTGCTCTCAGGGGCGGCAGCTCCTATAATTCACCCCTCCACTTT. This chain uses TRBV11-3 with TRBJ1-6; TRBD1 is a possible D gene (6 bases). CDR1 and CDR2 from the germline V gene are SGHNT and YENEEA. This CDR3 comprises 15 residues.

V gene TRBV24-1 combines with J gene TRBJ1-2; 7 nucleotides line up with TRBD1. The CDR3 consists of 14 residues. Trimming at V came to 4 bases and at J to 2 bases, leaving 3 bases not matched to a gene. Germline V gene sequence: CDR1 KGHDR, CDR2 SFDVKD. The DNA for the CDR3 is TGTGCCACCAGTGAACAGGGGACAAACTATGGCTACACCTTC. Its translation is CATSEQGTNYGYTF.

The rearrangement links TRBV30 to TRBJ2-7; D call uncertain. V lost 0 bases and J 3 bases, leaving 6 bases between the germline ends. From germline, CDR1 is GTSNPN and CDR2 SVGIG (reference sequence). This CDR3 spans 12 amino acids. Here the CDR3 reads CAWSVHGYEQYF. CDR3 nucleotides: TGTGCCTGGAGTGTACACGGCTACGAGCAGTACTTC.

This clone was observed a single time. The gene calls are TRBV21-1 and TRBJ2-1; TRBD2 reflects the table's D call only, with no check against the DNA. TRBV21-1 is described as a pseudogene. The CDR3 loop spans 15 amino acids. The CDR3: CASSKAQREGDEQFF. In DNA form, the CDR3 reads TGTGCCAGCAGCAAAGCCCAGCGGGAGGGCGATGAGCAGTTCTTC.

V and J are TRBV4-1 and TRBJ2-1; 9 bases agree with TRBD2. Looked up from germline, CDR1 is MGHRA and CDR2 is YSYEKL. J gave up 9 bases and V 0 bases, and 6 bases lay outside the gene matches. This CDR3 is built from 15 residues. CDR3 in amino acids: CASSQDGGRALEQFF. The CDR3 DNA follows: TGCGCCAGCAGCCAAGACGGCGGGAGGGCGCTTGAGCAGTTCTTC.

DNA for the CDR3: TGTGCCAGCAGTTCCTTAGGGGCTAGCGAGCAGTACTTC. This encodes CASSSLGASEQYF. The chain has TRBV6-2 or TRBV6-3 and TRBJ2-7; TRBD1 might be the D (5 bases). The ends were cut back, 4 bases at V and 6 bases at J, with 13 bases in the middle. This CDR3 has 13 residues. Germline V gene sequence: CDR1 MNHEY, CDR2 SVGEGT.

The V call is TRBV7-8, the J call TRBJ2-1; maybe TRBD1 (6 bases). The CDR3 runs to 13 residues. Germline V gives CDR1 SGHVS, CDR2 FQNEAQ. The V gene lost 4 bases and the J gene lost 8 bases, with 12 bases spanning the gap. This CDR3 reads CASSSRQVDEQFF. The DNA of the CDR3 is TGTGCCAGCAGCTCACGACAGGTCGATGAGCAGTTCTTC.

The CDR3 sequence: CASSPVGEKLFF. In DNA form, the CDR3 reads TGTGCCAGCAGTCCGGTGGGGGAAAAACTGTTTTTT. The chain combines TRBV7-9 with TRBJ1-4; D is uncertain. CDR1 and CDR2 from the germline V gene are SEHNR and FQNEAQ (reference sequence). The CDR3 extends over 12 amino acids. Between the trimmed V and J ends, which lost 6 bases and 8 bases, there was a span of 10 bases. Together with reference TRBV7-9 and TRBJ1-4, the CDR3 gives the full variable domain: DTGVSQNPRHKITKRGQNVTFRCDPISEHNRLYWYRQTLGQGPEFLTYFQNEAQLEKSRLLSDRFSAERPKGSFSTLEIQRTEQGDSAMYLCASSPVGEKLFFGSGTQLSVL.

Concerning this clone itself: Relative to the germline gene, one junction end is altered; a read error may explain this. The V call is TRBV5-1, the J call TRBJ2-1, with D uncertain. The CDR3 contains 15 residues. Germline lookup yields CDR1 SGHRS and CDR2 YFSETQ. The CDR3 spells CASSLLALQHNGQFF. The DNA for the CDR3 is TGCGCCAGCAGCTTATTAGCCCTCCAACACAATGGGCAGTTCTTC.

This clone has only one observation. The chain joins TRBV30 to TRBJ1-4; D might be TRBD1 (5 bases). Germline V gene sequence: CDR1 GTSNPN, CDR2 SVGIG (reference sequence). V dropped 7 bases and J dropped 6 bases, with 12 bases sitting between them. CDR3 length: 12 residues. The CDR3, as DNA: TGTGCCTACGAGGAGGGGTATGAAAAACTGTTTTTT. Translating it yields CAYEEGYEKLFF.

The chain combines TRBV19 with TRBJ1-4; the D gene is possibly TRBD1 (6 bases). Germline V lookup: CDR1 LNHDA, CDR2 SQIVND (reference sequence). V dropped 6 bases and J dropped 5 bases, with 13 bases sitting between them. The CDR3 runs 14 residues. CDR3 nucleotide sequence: TGTGCCAGTAGCGGGGGGGCTTCGAATGAAAAACTGTTTTTT. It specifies CASSGGASNEKLFF. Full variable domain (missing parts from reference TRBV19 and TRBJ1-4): DGGITQSPKYLFRKEGQNVTLSCEQNLNHDAMYWYRQDPGQGLRLIYYSQIVNDFQKGDIAEGYSVSREKKESFPLTVTSAQKNPTAFYLCASSGGASNEKLFFGSGTQLSVL.

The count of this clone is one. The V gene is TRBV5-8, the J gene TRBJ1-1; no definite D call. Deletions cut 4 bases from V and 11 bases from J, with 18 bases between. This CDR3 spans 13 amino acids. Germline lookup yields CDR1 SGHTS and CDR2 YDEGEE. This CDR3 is CASSPDHPAVAFF. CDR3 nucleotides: TGTGCCAGCAGCCCTGACCATCCTGCGGTGGCTTTCTTT. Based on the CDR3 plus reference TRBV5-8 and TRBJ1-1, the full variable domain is EAGVTQSPTHLIKTRGQQATLRCSPISGHTSVYWYQQALGLGLQFLLWYDEGEERNRGNFPPRFSGRQFPNYSSELNVNALELEDSALYLCASSPDHPAVAFFGQGTRLTVV.

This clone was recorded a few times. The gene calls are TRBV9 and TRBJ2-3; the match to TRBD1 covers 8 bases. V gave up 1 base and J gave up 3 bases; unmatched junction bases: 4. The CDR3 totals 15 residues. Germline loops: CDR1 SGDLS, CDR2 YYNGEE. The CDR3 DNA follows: TGTGCCAGCAGCGTACAGGGGGCCGGTACAGATACGCAGTATTTT. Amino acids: CASSVQGAGTDTQYF.